Below, 3 T cell receptor beta chains from the same sample are listed, as sequenced in a study of tumor-infiltrating lymphocytes in primary liver carcinoma. Starting material of 450 to 500 ng total RNA yielded TCR beta cDNA via a constant-region primer. Generation of the TCR beta libraries relied on three nested multiplex PCR rounds using slightly modified ARM-PCR. The opening two PCR rounds, about 10 cycles each, paired TRBV1-TRBV30 forward primers with a C-beta reverse primer. Using its own MiXCR run on the multiplex PCR reads, TCRdb lists one record per CDR3 protein. The table records tens of thousands of distinct CDR3 sequences, about 70% of them present only once. Co-extraction yielded RNA and DNA from approximately 22-30 mg of unsorted bulk tissue. The sample taken for sequencing was liver tumor tissue from sampling region 4. Subset indicated: tumor region T4, right-lateral pole. The receptors were gathered from a woman aged 60-70 years with primary liver carcinoma and hepatitis B virus infection.

This clonotype occurred a few times. The chain employs TRBV9 and TRBJ2-3; D gene ambiguous. Trimming shortened V by 0 bases and J by 3 bases, and 5 bases separated the two germline ends. The germline gives CDR1 SGDLS, CDR2 YYNGEE. This CDR3 spans 13 amino acids. CDR3 region: CASSVVRTDTQYF. CDR3 nucleotides: TGTGCCAGCAGCGTAGTACGGACAGATACGCAGTATTTT.

V usage is TRBV29-1 and J usage is TRBJ1-1; D gene ambiguous. Germline V gene lookup returns CDR1 SQVTM and CDR2 ANQGSEA. Trimming cost V 6 bases and J 4 bases, with 15 bases left between them. The CDR3 spans 13 residues. This chain's CDR3 is CSVATLAATEAFF. As DNA, the CDR3 is TGCAGCGTGGCGACCCTAGCGGCCACTGAAGCTTTCTTT.

This chain connects TRBV10-1 to TRBJ2-3; TRBD2 aligns across 7 bases. Germline loops: CDR1 WNHNN, CDR2 SYGVQD (reference sequence). The CDR3 extends over 14 amino acids. J was trimmed by 5 bases and V by 4 bases; bases with no gene match: 6. CDR3 DNA sequence: TGCGCCAGCAGTGTGGCGGGAGCAGGAGATACGCAGTATTTT. Translating it yields CASSVAGAGDTQYF.